This TCR beta chain emerged from a study of blood T cell repertoires in COVID-19. CDR1 is SGHTA, CDR2 FQGNSA, per germline. Trimming removed 4 bases from V and 3 bases from J; junction bases left unmatched: 3. This CDR3 contains 14 residues. The assay was immunoSEQ multiplex PCR, and TCRdb's table has in-frame clones only and misses some. The sample includes roughly 500,000 clones, 75% to 90% of them seen just once. This clone turned up a few times. Sequencing was performed on peripheral blood. V gene TRBV7-2 combines with J gene TRBJ1-2, with 9 bases aligning to TRBD1. The TCR originated in a human donor in a cohort sampled during active COVID-19. CDR3 protein: CASSSGQGHYGYTF. The CDR3 region has the DNA TGTGCCAGCAGCTCGGGACAGGGACACTATGGCTACACCTTC. The complete variable domain, with remaining parts taken from reference TRBV7-2 and TRBJ1-2, reads GAGVSQSPSNKVTEKGKDVELRCDPISGHTALYWYRQSLGQGLEFLIYFQGNSAPDKSGLPSDRFSAERTGGSVSTLTIQRTQQEDSAVYLCASSSGQGHYGYTFGSGTRLTVV.